This section outlines one T cell receptor (beta chain) sequence together with its context. This clonotype has a handful of counts. What this receptor recognizes is not known. Base qualities are missing; no much larger clone stands one base away. Including the terminal cysteine and phenylalanine, the CDR3 comprises 15 residues. Kept here is only the CDR3 DNA, which spans 45 bases and is read in frame from base 1. V is reduced by 7 bases and J by 2 bases, leaving a spacing of 19 bases between them. Looking up the germline V gene yields CDR1 SGHRS and CDR2 YFSETQ. TCR cDNA was synthesized by 5'RACE template switching, through which a universal primer site and unique molecular identifiers were introduced. Priming for cDNA synthesis came from both the TCR alpha and TCR beta constant segments. Libraries were amplified in two PCR steps, with sample barcodes and sequencing adapters added in the second step. Libraries were sequenced on Illumina HiSeq 2500 (2x100 bp) or NovaSeq (2x150 bp). Turning to the authors' computational methods: MIGEC handled demultiplexing of reads and collapsing into UMI consensus sequences, while MiXCR performed V(D)J alignment. Using edgeR on replicate PBMC samples, clonotypes were called vaccine-responding if FDR was below 0.01 and the log2 fold change was above 5 up to day 15. CD4 or CD8 identity was assigned to each bulk clonotype according to whether the clonotype was present at higher abundance in the sequenced CD4 repertoire or the sequenced CD8 repertoire. The public reads were quality trimmed at Q25 with fastp and then assembled into clones with MiXCR by TCRdb, keeping productive beta chains. Identical CDR3 proteins give one entry, which carries the most common genes and DNA. TCRdb's processing, not the study's, gives the V and J calls here. This sample gives approximately 550,000 distinct CDR3 sequences in total; roughly 19% of them show up just once. The leading ten clones occupy more than 13% of the sample.

The data were obtained in a study of T cells after yellow fever vaccination (dated by TCRdb to between 2019 and 2020). Study-wide context: Libraries from fractions with low cell numbers were prepared with the SMART-Seq v4 Ultra Low Input RNA kit. To follow T-cell clones before and after primary and booster YFV17D yellow fever vaccination, bulk TCR alpha and beta repertoires were sequenced over time. Two healthy male donors, one aged 18 to 29 and one aged 30 to 40 years, made up the cohort. Blood was collected at multiple timepoints before and after primary and secondary immunization, and bulk PBMC replicates and cell subsets were isolated. General study outcomes and caveats: A small share of clonotypes occurred in both CD4 and CD8 compartments, likely arising from convergent recombination. Because the study included only a couple of donors, the extent to which the findings can be generalized is limited. The secondary T-cell response was weaker than the primary response but faster, peaking on day 5 instead of day 15. Most clones expanded after primary vaccination (almost 97% of CD4 and approximately 90% of CD8) were re-detected after the booster, suggesting that broad memory maintenance occurred. FACS-sorted repertoires could contain abundant contaminating clonotypes from the bulk population, so computational filtering was required.

This specimen's treatment or condition label, interpreted: live attenuated yellow fever vaccine strain. Two biological replicates of bulk PBMCs were collected at each blood-draw timepoint. PBMCs were isolated from peripheral blood using a standard Ficoll-Paque protocol. TriZol was used to extract RNA from bulk PBMCs, CD4 and CD8 fractions, and dextramer-positive and dextramer-negative fractions. The sequence links TRBV5-1 to TRBJ2-7; a weak D assignment points to TRBD1 (6 bases agree). This TCR was recovered from a man aged 25 to 40 who received the YFV17D yellow fever vaccine. The sequencing used PBMCs, collected 15 days after the yellow fever booster vaccination. The CDR3 region: CASQTALSGAYEQYF. The DNA is TGCGCCAGCCAAACAGCCCTTTCAGGGGCCTACGAGCAGTACTTC.